The 19 T cell receptor beta chains reported below all come from one sample, sequenced in a study of shared clonotypes between healthy human individuals. Clones were sequenced by immunoSEQ multiplex PCR, and TCRdb holds only the in-frame ones, with some missing. The table includes about 1.9 million clones, just over 90% detected once. Naive CD8 cells lacked CD45RO and underwent positive selection for CCR7, leaving out terminally differentiated effector memory CD45RA+ cells. The sequenced sample consisted of naive CD8+ T cells from PBMCs. The receptors shown here come from a man between 18 and 35 years old in good health. Some clones in this sample may be carry-over from other donors' samples.

CDR3 sequence: CASSQGTSGGDTQYF. The CDR3 DNA reads as TGTGCCAGCAGCCAAGGGACTAGCGGAGGAGATACGCAGTATTTT. The rearrangement uses TRBV7-2 and TRBJ2-3; TRBD2 aligns across 11 bases. CDR1 is SGHTA, CDR2 FQGNSA, per germline. This CDR3 has 15 amino acids. V shed 5 bases, J shed 5 bases, and the junction held 6 bases outside the gene matches.

A note on this clone: This CDR3 is also generated by other DNA sequences in the sample. The rearrangement uses TRBV4-1 and TRBJ2-7; TRBD2 agrees at 7 bases. V trimming: 0 bases; J trimming: 6 bases; junction bases outside the gene matches: 8. CDR1 and CDR2 from the germline V gene are MGHRA and YSYEKL. The CDR3 consists of 15 residues. The CDR3 sequence: CASSQDRGTGGEQYF. The CDR3 DNA reads as TGCGCCAGCAGCCAAGATCGTGGGACGGGGGGCGAGCAGTACTTC.

J is TRBJ2-7 and V is TRBV27, with D perhaps matching TRBD1 (5 bases). Germline CDR1 MNHEY, CDR2 SMNVEV (reference sequence). The CDR3 length is 14 residues. The V end was cut by 0 bases, the J end by 3 bases, with 9 bases between. CDR3 in amino acids: CASSLSGAIYEQYF. The CDR3 region has the DNA TGTGCCAGCAGTTTATCAGGGGCGATCTACGAGCAGTACTTC.

The rearrangement uses TRBV7-8 and TRBJ1-1; 7 bases line up with TRBD1. Germline V gene sequence: CDR1 SGHVS, CDR2 FQNEAQ. This CDR3 spans 15 amino acids. The V gene end was trimmed by 3 bases and the J gene end by 4 bases; junction bases not matched to a gene: 8. CDR3 in amino acids: CASSFDRERITEAFF. The CDR3 DNA is TGTGCCAGCAGCTTCGACAGGGAGAGGATCACTGAAGCTTTCTTT.

The chain carries TRBV7-9 and TRBJ2-5, with 8 nucleotides matching TRBD2. Trimming took 3 bases from V and 5 from J; bases not matched to a gene: 8. CDR1 and CDR2 (germline): SEHNR, FQNEAQ (reference sequence). The CDR3 length is 15 residues. The CDR3 sequence is CASSLREERGETQYF. CDR3 nucleotides: TGTGCCAGCAGCTTGCGGGAGGAACGGGGGGAGACCCAGTACTTC.

This clone was seen a single time. The CDR3 loop is CASSYGAPGNQPQHF. In DNA, the CDR3 is TGTGCCAGCAGTTATGGGGCACCGGGCAATCAGCCCCAGCATTTT. The chain links TRBV6-5 to TRBJ1-5; D may be TRBD1 (5 bases). The CDR3 sequence is 15 residues long. CDR1 and CDR2 from the germline V gene are MNHEY and SVGAGI. The ends were cut back, 3 bases at V and 2 bases at J, with 11 bases in the middle.

This clone was observed a few times. The gene calls are TRBV19 and TRBJ1-5; D gene unclear. Trimming took off 10 bases at V and 7 bases at J, with 26 bases between the two ends. Germline-derived CDR1 and CDR2 are LNHDA and SQIVND (reference sequence). This CDR3 region has 16 residues. The CDR3 bases are TGTGCCACTGCTGGAGTTCCTAGGGATCGAAGCCAGCCCCAGCATTTT. It yields the protein CATAGVPRDRSQPQHF.

This clone was observed a handful of times. The chain employs TRBV19 and TRBJ1-3; unclear D gene. The CDR3 covers 14 residues. V lost 3 bases to trimming and J lost 2 bases, with 8 bases between them. The germline V gene has CDR1 LNHDA and CDR2 SQIVND (reference sequence). CDR3 amino acids: CASSMTAAGNTIYF. The DNA of the CDR3 is TGTGCCAGTAGTATGACGGCAGCTGGAAACACCATATATTTT. The full variable domain, in which reference TRBV19 and TRBJ1-3 provide the parts outside the CDR3, is DGGITQSPKYLFRKEGQNVTLSCEQNLNHDAMYWYRQDPGQGLRLIYYSQIVNDFQKGDIAEGYSVSREKKESFPLTVTSAQKNPTAFYLCASSMTAAGNTIYFGEGSWLTVV.

This chain links TRBV19 with TRBJ2-1; 9 bases map to TRBD1. The CDR3 contains 13 residues. Germline CDR1 reads LNHDA; CDR2 reads SQIVND (reference sequence). The V segment lost 6 bases and the J segment 8 bases; nucleotides outside the gene matches: 5. In nucleotides, the CDR3 is TGTGCCAGTAGGGGACAGGGTCCGGATGAGCAGTTCTTC. This sequence encodes CASRGQGPDEQFF.

The gene calls are TRBV11-1 and TRBJ2-3, with 8 bases lining up with TRBD1. The CDR3 loop spans 19 amino acids. J gave up 2 bases and V 4 bases, and 17 bases lay outside the gene matches. Germline CDR1 and CDR2: SGHAT and FQDESV (reference sequence). The CDR3 loop reads CASSYAGSRTGIFTDTQYF. The CDR3, as DNA: TGTGCCAGCAGCTACGCCGGTAGTCGGACAGGGATCTTCACAGATACGCAGTATTTT.

This clone was seen only once. The chain carries TRBV7-8 and TRBJ2-3; D perhaps matches TRBD1 (6 bases). Trimming stripped 5 bases from V and 1 base from J, with 13 bases between. Germline V gene sequence: CDR1 SGHVS, CDR2 FQNEAQ. This CDR3 region has 15 residues. The CDR3 DNA sequence: TGTGCCAGCAGCCCTGGACAGATACGCACAGATACGCAGTATTTT. It specifies CASSPGQIRTDTQYF.

V and J are TRBV25-1 and TRBJ2-5; D perhaps matches TRBD2 (5 bases). CDR1 and CDR2 from the germline V gene are MGHDK and SYGVNS. Trimming removed 6 bases at V and 5 bases at J, with 13 bases between. This CDR3 spans 13 amino acids. CDR3 residues: CASSGEMGETQYF. The CDR3, as DNA: TGTGCCAGCAGCGGGGAAATGGGGGAGACCCAGTACTTC.

The chain uses TRBV15 and TRBJ2-7; D may be TRBD2 (5 bases). V lost 5 bases to trimming and J lost 4 bases, with 15 bases between them. The CDR3 has 14 residues. Germline CDR1 is LNHNV and CDR2 is YYDKDF (reference sequence). CDR3 loop: CATSDQDSLYEQYF. The CDR3, as DNA: TGTGCCACCAGCGACCAGGACTCCCTTTACGAGCAGTACTTC.

This clone was seen a handful of times. The chain employs TRBV28 and TRBJ2-2; no definite D call. Between the trimmed V and J ends, which lost 3 bases and 11 bases, there was a span of 10 bases. Germline V lookup: CDR1 MDHEN, CDR2 SYDVKM. The CDR3 is 12 residues long. In nucleotides, the CDR3 is TGTGCCAGCAGTTTCGGGCTCGCCGAGCTGTTTTTT. It is translated as CASSFGLAELFF.

This chain joins TRBV13 and TRBJ2-7; D is unclear. Germline V gives CDR1 PRHDT, CDR2 FYEKMQ (reference sequence). V lost 5 bases, J lost 0 bases, and 8 bases lay in between. CDR3 length: 13 residues. CDR3 sequence (DNA): TGTGCCAGCAGCCCCTCTCTCTCCTACGAGCAGTACTTC. It translates to CASSPSLSYEQYF.

The chain joins TRBV9 to TRBJ2-2; 7 bases map to TRBD2. The CDR3 is 13 residues long. The germline gives CDR1 SGDLS, CDR2 YYNGEE. The junction had 0 bases not matched to a gene; V was cut back by 4 bases and J by 3 bases. The CDR3 nucleotides are TGTGCCAGCAGCCGGGGGGACACCGGGGAGCTGTTTTTT. Its translation: CASSRGDTGELFF.

V is TRBV28 and J is TRBJ1-5; perhaps TRBD1 as D (5 bases). The CDR3 sequence is 16 residues long. CDR1 and CDR2 from the germline V gene are MDHEN and SYDVKM. The V end lost 2 bases, the J end lost 0 bases, and 11 bases lay between the germline ends. CDR3 sequence reads: CASSLEGVYSNQPQHF. As DNA, the CDR3 is TGTGCCAGCAGTTTAGAAGGGGTCTATAGCAATCAGCCCCAGCATTTT. The full variable domain, completed using reference TRBV28 and TRBJ1-5, is DVKVTQSSRYLVKRTGEKVFLECVQDMDHENMFWYRQDPGLGLRLIYFSYDVKMKEKGDIPEGYSVSREKKERFSLILESASTNQTSMYLCASSLEGVYSNQPQHFGDGTRLSIL.

This chain links TRBV28 with TRBJ2-7, with unresolved D. CDR1 is MDHEN and CDR2 is SYDVKM in the germline V gene. The CDR3 spans 15 residues. V lost 5 bases, J lost 5 bases, and 19 bases lay in between. In DNA form, the CDR3 reads TGTGCCAGCAGTATCCCGGCCGGGCCCCAGCACGAGCAGTACTTC. As protein: CASSIPAGPQHEQYF.

The CDR3 sequence is CASSPQGLYYEQYF. The CDR3 DNA reads TGTGCCAGCAGCCCACAGGGACTGTACTACGAGCAGTACTTC. The chain employs TRBV7-9 and TRBJ2-7; D may correspond to TRBD1 or TRBD2 (6 bases each). The CDR3 is made up of 14 amino acids. The germline V gene encodes CDR1 SEHNR and CDR2 FQNEAQ (reference sequence). V lost 5 bases to trimming and J lost 3 bases, with 14 bases between them.